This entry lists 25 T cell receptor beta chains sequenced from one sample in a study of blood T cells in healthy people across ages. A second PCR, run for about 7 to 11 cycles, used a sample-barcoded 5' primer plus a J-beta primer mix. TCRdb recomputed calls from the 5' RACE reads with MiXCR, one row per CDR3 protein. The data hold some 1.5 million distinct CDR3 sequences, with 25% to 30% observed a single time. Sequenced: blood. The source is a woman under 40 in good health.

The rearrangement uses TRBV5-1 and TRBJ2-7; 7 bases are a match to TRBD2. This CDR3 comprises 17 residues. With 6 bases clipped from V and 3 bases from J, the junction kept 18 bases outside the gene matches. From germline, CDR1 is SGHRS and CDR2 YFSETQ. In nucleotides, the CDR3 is TGCGCCAGCACCAAAGCCACCGGGACTATAGGTAACTACGAGCAGTACTTC. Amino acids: CASTKATGTIGNYEQYF.

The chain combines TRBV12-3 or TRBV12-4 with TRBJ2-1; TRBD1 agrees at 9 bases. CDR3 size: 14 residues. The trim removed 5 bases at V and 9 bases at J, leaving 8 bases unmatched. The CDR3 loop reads CASSRDRAFTEQFF. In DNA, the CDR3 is TGTGCCAGCAGTCGGGACAGGGCTTTCACTGAGCAGTTCTTC.

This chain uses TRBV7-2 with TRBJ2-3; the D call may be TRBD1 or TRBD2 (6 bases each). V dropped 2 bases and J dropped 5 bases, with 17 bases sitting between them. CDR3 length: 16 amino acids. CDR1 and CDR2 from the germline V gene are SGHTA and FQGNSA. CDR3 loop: CASSLFGGPGEDTQYF. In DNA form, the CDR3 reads TGTGCCAGCAGCTTATTTGGGGGGCCTGGAGAAGATACGCAGTATTTT.

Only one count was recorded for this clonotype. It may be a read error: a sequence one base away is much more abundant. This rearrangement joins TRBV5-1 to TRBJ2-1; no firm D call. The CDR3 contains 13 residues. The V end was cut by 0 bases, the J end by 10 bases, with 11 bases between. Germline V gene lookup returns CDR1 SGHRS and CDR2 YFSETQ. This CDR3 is CASSLDETYEQFF. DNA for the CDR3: TGCGCCAGCAGCTTGGACGAAACCTACGAGCAGTTCTTC.

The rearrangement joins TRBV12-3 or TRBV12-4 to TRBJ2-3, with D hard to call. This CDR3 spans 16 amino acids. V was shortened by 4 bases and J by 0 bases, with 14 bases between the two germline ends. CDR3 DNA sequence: TGTGCCAGCAGTTCCCTCTGGGCGGCTAGCACAGATACGCAGTATTTT. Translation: CASSSLWAASTDTQYF.

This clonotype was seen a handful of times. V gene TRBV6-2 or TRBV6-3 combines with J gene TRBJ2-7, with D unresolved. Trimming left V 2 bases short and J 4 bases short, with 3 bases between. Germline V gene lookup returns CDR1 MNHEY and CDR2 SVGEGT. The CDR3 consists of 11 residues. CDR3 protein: CASSYVYEQYF. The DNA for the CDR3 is TGTGCCAGCAGTTACGTGTACGAGCAGTACTTC.

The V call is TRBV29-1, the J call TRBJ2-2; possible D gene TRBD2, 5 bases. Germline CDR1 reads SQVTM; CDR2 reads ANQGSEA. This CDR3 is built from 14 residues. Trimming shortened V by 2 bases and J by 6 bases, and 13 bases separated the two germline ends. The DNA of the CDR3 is TGCAGCGTTGAAACCAGTGGGAGCGCCGGGGAGCTGTTTTTT. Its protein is CSVETSGSAGELFF.

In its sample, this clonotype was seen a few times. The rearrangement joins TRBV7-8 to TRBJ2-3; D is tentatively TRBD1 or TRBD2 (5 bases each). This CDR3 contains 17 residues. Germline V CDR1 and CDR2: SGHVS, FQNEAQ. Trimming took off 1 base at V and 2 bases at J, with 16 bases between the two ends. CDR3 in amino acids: CASSLVWGSVSTDTQYF. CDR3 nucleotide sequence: TGTGCCAGCAGCTTAGTCTGGGGGTCGGTTTCCACAGATACGCAGTATTTT.

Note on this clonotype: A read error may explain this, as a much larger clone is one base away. The CDR3 sequence is CASAWGGNTEAFF. CDR3 in DNA: TGTGCCAGCGCCTGGGGGGGAAACACTGAAGCTTTCTTT. The chain employs TRBV2 and TRBJ1-1; tentatively, D is TRBD1 (5 bases). The V gene's germline CDR1 is SNHLY and CDR2 FYNNEI. The CDR3 runs 13 residues. Trimming pared 8 bases from V and 2 bases from J, leaving 12 bases between.

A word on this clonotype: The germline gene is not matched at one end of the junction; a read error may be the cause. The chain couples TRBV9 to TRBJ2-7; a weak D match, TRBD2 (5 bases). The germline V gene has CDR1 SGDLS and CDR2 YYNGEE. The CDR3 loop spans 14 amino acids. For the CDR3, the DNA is TGTGCCAGCAGCGTATTCGAGGGCAGCTACGGGCAGTACTTC. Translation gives CASSVFEGSYGQYF. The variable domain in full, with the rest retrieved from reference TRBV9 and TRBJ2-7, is DSGVTQTPKHLITATGQRVTLRCSPRSGDLSVYWYQQSLDQGLQFLIQYYNGEERAKGNILERFSAQQFPDLHSELNLSSLELGDSALYFCASSVFEGSYGQYFGPGTRLTVT.

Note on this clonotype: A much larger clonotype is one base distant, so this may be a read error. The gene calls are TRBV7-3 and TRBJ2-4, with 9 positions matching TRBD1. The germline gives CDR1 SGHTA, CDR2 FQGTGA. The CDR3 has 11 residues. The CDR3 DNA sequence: TGTGCCAGCAGCTTCGGACAGGGGAGGAACTTC. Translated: CASSFGQGRNF.

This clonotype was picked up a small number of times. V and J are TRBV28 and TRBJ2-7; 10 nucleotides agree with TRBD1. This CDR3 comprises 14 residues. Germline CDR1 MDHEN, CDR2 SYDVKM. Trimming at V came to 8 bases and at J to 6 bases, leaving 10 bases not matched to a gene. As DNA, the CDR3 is TGTGCCAGCCGCCGGTGGGACAGGGGAGGCGAGCAGTACTTC. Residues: CASRRWDRGGEQYF.

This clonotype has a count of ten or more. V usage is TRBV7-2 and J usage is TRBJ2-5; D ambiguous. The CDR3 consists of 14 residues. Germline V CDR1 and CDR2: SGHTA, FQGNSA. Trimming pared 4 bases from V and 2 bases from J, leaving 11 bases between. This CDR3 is CASSSITAQETQYF. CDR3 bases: TGTGCCAGCAGCTCAATCACGGCTCAAGAGACCCAGTACTTC.

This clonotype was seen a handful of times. The CDR3 here is CASSFSGGAYGYTF. CDR3 sequence (DNA): TGCGCCAGCAGTTTTTCAGGGGGCGCCTATGGCTACACCTTC. The chain recombines TRBV10-2 with TRBJ1-2, with 8 bases fitting TRBD1. The CDR3 extends over 14 amino acids. Germline V gives CDR1 WSHSY, CDR2 SAAADI. V gave up 5 bases and J gave up 4 bases; unmatched junction bases: 6.

CDR3 loop: CSVETGPNEQFF. DNA of the CDR3: TGCAGCGTTGAAACTGGCCCAAATGAGCAGTTCTTC. This chain joins TRBV29-1 and TRBJ2-1; D unresolved. Germline V gene sequence: CDR1 SQVTM, CDR2 ANQGSEA. Trimming removed 2 bases from V and 7 bases from J, with 9 bases in between. CDR3 length: 12 amino acids.

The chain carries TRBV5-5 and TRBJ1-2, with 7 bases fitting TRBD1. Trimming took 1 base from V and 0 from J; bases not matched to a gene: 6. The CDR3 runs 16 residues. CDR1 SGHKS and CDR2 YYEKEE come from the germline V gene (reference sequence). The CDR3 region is CASSLRTGQTNYGYTF. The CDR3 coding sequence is TGTGCCAGCAGCTTGAGGACAGGTCAAACTAACTATGGCTACACCTTC.

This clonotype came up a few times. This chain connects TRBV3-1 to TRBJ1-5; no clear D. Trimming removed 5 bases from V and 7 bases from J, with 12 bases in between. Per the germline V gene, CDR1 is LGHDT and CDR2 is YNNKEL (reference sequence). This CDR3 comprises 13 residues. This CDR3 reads CASSASVAQPQHF. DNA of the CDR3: TGTGCCAGCAGCGCCTCGGTTGCCCAGCCCCAGCATTTT. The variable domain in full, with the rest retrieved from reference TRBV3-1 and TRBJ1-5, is DTAVSQTPKYLVTQMGNDKSIKCEQNLGHDTMYWYKQDSKKFLKIMFSYNNKELIINETVPNRFSPKSPDKAHLNLHINSLELGDSAVYFCASSASVAQPQHFGDGTRLSIL.

The CDR3 region has the DNA TGTGCCAGCAGCGCAGCCAGAGTAGAGACCCAGTACTTC. The encoded protein is CASSAARVETQYF. The chain carries TRBV7-2 and TRBJ2-5; D gene ambiguous. Germline lookup yields CDR1 SGHTA and CDR2 FQGNSA. V shed 5 bases and J shed 4 bases, with 11 bases lying between them. The CDR3 sequence is 13 residues long.

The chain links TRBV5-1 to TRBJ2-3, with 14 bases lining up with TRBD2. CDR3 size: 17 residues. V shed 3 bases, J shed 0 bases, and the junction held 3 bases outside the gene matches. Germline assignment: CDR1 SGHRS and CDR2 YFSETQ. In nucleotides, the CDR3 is TGCGCCAGCAGCTCCGGGACTAGCGGGAGTAGCACAGATACGCAGTATTTT. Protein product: CASSSGTSGSSTDTQYF.

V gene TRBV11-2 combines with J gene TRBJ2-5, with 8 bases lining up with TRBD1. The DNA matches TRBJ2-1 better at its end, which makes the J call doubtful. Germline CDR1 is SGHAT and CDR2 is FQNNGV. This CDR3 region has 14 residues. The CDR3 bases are TGTGCCAGCAGGCCAACGGACAGGGCGGAGACCCAGTTCTTC. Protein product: CASRPTDRAETQFF.

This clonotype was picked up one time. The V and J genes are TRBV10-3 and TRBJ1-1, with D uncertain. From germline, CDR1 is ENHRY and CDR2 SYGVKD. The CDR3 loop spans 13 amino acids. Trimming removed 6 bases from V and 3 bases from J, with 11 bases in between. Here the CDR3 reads CAIRVLSDTEAFF. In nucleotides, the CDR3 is TGTGCCATCAGGGTGTTGAGTGACACTGAAGCTTTCTTT.

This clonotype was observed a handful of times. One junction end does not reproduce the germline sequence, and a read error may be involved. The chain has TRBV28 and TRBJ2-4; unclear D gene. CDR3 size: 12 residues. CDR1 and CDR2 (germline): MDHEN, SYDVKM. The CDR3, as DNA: TGTGCCGGCAGGAACCCCGCGGACATTCAGTACTTC. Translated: CAGRNPADIQYF.

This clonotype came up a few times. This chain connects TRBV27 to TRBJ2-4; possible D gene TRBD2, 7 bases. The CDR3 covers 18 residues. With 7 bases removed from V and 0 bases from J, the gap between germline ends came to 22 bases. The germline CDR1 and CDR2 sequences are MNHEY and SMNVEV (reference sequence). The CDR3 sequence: CASTPPEGGGLAKNIQYF. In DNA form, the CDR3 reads TGTGCCAGCACCCCCCCCGAGGGCGGGGGCCTAGCCAAAAACATTCAGTACTTC.

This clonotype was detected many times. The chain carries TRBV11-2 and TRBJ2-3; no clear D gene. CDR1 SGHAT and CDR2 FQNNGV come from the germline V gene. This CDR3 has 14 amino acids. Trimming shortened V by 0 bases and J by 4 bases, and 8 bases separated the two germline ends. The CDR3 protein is CASSLDRTADTQYF. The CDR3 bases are TGTGCCAGCAGCTTAGATCGGACCGCAGATACGCAGTATTTT.

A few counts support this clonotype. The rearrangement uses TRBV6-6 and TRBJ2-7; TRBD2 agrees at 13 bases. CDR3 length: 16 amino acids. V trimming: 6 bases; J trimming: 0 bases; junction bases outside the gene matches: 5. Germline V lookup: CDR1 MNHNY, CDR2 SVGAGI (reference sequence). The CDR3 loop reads CASSRTSGGRSYEQYF. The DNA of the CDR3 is TGTGCCAGCAGCCGGACTAGCGGGGGACGCTCCTACGAGCAGTACTTC.